This T cell receptor beta chain was identified in a study of blood T cells in healthy people across ages. Study-wide results and caveats: A roughly linear age-dependent decrease characterized TCR beta diversity per million T cells.

Trimming removed 4 bases at V and 1 base at J, with 11 bases between. The CDR3 contains 14 residues. The germline gives CDR1 MNHEY, CDR2 SVGEGT. There were healthy Caucasian individuals from Russia, aged roughly 6 to 90, serving as donors. Details on this clonotype: Its antigen is unidentified.

A second PCR of 7 to 11 cycles used a sample-barcoded 5' primer and a J-beta primer mix. TCRdb itself ran the 5' RACE reads through MiXCR, one entry per CDR3 protein. The table includes 720,000 or so distinct CDR3 sequences, 40% to 45% detected once. The sequence was obtained from a man at least 80 years old in good health. The chain uses TRBV6-2 or TRBV6-3 and TRBJ2-7; the D gene is possibly TRBD2 (6 bases). Material: blood. The CDR3 nucleotides are TGTGCCAGCAGTTTCCGGACTAATTCCTACGAGCAGTACTTC. Translating gives CASSFRTNSYEQYF.